Each of the 6 T cell receptor beta chains below was sequenced from the same sample in a study of blood T cell repertoires in COVID-19. Profiled with immunoSEQ multiplex PCR; TCRdb holds only in-frame clones, not every one. Of some 110,000 clones listed, about 89% are singletons. The sequencing input was peripheral blood. The receptor source for this set is a man in his forties with acute or convalescent COVID-19.

The chain combines TRBV5-1 with TRBJ2-3; 9 nucleotides align to TRBD2. Trimming cost V 4 bases and J 6 bases; bases outside gene matches: 6. CDR3 length: 14 residues. Germline V lookup: CDR1 SGHRS, CDR2 YFSETQ. Written as DNA, the CDR3 is TGCGCCAGCAGCGAGGGGACTAGCCGGGATACGCAGTATTTT. Translation: CASSEGTSRDTQYF.

The J gene is TRBJ2-5, the V gene TRBV3-1 (or the pseudogene TRBV3-2); D is perhaps TRBD2 (5 bases). V was cut by 7 bases and J by 3 bases, with 24 bases left in between. Germline V gene sequence: CDR1 LGHDT, CDR2 YNNKEL (reference sequence). This CDR3 is 17 amino acids long. The CDR3 protein is CASMRILRAGGKETQYF. The CDR3 bases are TGTGCCAGCATGCGTATTTTGAGGGCAGGTGGGAAAGAGACCCAGTACTTC.

This chain connects TRBV11-1 to TRBJ2-7; D is undetermined. CDR3 size: 13 residues. The germline gives CDR1 SGHAT, CDR2 FQDESV (reference sequence). The V end was cut by 1 base, the J end by 4 bases, with 8 bases between. The CDR3 protein is CASSLESRYEQYF. In nucleotides, the CDR3 is TGTGCCAGCAGCTTAGAATCCAGGTACGAGCAGTACTTC.

The chain recombines TRBV7-8 with TRBJ2-7, with 7 positions matching TRBD2. The trim removed 2 bases at V and 1 base at J, leaving 2 bases unmatched. Germline CDR1 SGHVS, CDR2 FQNEAQ. The CDR3 covers 14 residues. CDR3 amino acids: CASSLQRGSYEQYF. CDR3 nucleotides: TGTGCCAGCAGCTTACAGCGGGGATCCTACGAGCAGTACTTC.

This CDR3 is CASSPELPGQGYGYTF. The CDR3 bases are TGTGCCAGCTCACCAGAGTTACCGGGACAGGGCTATGGCTACACCTTC. The chain joins TRBV18 to TRBJ1-2, with 9 bases fitting TRBD1. CDR3 length equals 16 residues. Germline trimming cut 2 bases from V and 4 bases from J; bases unmatched to any gene: 8. CDR1 and CDR2 (germline): KGHSH, LQKENI.

The chain is built from TRBV19 and TRBJ1-4, with D tentatively TRBD1 (5 bases). Germline CDR1 LNHDA, CDR2 SQIVND (reference sequence). The CDR3 runs 15 residues. Between the trimmed V and J ends, which lost 5 bases and 5 bases, there was a span of 15 bases. This CDR3 reads CASSPQWRGNEKLFF. Here the CDR3 DNA reads TGTGCCAGTAGTCCACAGTGGAGGGGAAATGAAAAACTGTTTTTT. The full variable domain, its missing parts supplied by reference TRBV19 and TRBJ1-4, is DGGITQSPKYLFRKEGQNVTLSCEQNLNHDAMYWYRQDPGQGLRLIYYSQIVNDFQKGDIAEGYSVSREKKESFPLTVTSAQKNPTAFYLCASSPQWRGNEKLFFGSGTQLSVL.